This T cell receptor beta chain was recorded in a study of blood T cell repertoires in COVID-19. For the study at large: Whether acute or convalescent, the COVID-19 samples came from the United States, Italy and Spain. PBMCs, B-cell-depleted T cells, or T cells provided the cDNA or gDNA that made up the material.

CDR1 is MNHEY, CDR2 SVGEGT, per germline. V was clipped by 4 bases and J by 4 bases, with 13 bases between them. The CDR3 is made up of 14 amino acids. Profiled with immunoSEQ multiplex PCR; TCRdb holds only in-frame clones, not every one. The sample holds just over 300,000 clones; roughly nine tenths are singletons and the top ten take 1.5% to 2%. The clonotype originates from a woman under 40 with COVID-19, enrolled during active disease. The sequenced sample was peripheral blood. This chain links TRBV6-2 or TRBV6-3 with TRBJ1-2, with D unclear. In nucleotides, the CDR3 is TGTGCCAGCAGTTCCCCTCTCGTTCTCTATGGCTACACCTTC. It specifies CASSSPLVLYGYTF.